This record covers a single T cell receptor beta chain. This record comes from a study of blood T cell repertoires in COVID-19. In the original processing: Amplification of reference gene primers was used by the study to estimate nucleated cell counts. Some clones are missing from TCRdb's copy, which holds only in-frame ones; the method was immunoSEQ multiplex PCR. V, J and clone size derive from that table, while D and trimming were established from the DNA sequence. The data contain about 190,000 clones, around 89% of them singletons. The CDR3 runs to 12 residues. Between the trimmed V and J ends, which lost 8 bases and 2 bases, there was a span of 8 bases. Germline V gene lookup returns CDR1 SNHLY and CDR2 FYNNEI.

The gene calls are TRBV2 and TRBJ2-3; a possible D gene is TRBD2 (5 bases). This clonotype originated in a man aged 50 to 59 with acute or convalescent COVID-19. Sequenced: peripheral blood. The CDR3 DNA reads as TGTGCCAGCGGCGGGTTCACAGATACGCAGTATTTT. Protein sequence: CASGGFTDTQYF.